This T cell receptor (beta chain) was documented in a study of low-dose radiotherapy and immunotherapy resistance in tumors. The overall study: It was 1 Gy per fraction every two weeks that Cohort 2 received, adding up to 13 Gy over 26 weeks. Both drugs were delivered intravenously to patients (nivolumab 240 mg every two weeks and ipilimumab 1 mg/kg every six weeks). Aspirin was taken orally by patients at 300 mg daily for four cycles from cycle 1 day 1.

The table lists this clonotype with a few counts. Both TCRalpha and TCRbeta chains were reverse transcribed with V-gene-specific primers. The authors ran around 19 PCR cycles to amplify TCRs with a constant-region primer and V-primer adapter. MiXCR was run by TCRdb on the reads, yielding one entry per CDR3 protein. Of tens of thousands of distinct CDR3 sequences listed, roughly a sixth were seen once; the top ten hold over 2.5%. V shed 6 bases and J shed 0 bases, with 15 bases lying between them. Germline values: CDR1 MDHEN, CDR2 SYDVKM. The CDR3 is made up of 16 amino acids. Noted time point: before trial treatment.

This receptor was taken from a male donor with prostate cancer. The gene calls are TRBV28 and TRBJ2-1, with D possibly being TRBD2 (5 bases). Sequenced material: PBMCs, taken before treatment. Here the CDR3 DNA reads TGTGCCAGCAGCTTCGCGGGCGCGGACTCCTACAATGAGCAGTTCTTC. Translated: CASSFAGADSYNEQFF.